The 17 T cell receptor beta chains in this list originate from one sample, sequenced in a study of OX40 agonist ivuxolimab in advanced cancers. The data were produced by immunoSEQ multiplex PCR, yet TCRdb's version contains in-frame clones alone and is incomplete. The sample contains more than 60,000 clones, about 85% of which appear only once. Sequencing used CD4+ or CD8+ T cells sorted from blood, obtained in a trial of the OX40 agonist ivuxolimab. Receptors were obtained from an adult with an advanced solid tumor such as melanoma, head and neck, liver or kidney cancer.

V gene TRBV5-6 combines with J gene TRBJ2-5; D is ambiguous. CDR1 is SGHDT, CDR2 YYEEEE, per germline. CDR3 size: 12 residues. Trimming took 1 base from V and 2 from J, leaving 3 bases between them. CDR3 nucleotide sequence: TGTGCCAGCAGCTTGAGACAAGAGACCCAGTACTTC. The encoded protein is CASSLRQETQYF.

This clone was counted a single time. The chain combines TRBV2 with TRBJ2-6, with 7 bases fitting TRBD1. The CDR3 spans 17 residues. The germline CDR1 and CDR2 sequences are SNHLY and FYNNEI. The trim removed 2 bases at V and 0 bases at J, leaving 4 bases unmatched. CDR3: CASSEMGQLSGANVLTF. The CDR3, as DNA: TGTGCCAGCAGTGAAATGGGACAGCTCTCTGGGGCCAACGTCCTGACTTTC.

The CDR3 is CASSVGPGNTGELFF. CDR3 sequence (DNA): TGTGCCAGCAGCGTAGGTCCTGGGAACACCGGGGAGCTGTTTTTT. This chain links TRBV9 with TRBJ2-2; D remains ambiguous. V dropped 0 bases and J dropped 1 base, with 7 bases sitting between them. This CDR3 spans 15 amino acids. Germline V gene data show CDR1 as SGDLS and CDR2 as YYNGEE.

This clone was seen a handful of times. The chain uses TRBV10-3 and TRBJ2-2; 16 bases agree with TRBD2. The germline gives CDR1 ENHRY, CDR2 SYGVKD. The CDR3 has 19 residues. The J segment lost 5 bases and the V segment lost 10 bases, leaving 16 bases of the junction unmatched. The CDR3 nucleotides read TGTGCCACCGAGCTGGGACTAGCGGGGGGGCCTAGAGGGACCGGGGAGCTGTTTTTT. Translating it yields CATELGLAGGPRGTGELFF.

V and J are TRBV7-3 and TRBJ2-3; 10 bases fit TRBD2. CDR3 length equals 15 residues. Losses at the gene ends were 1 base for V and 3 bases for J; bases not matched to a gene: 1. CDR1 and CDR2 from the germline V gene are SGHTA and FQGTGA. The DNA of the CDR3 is TGTGCCAGCAGCTTAAGTAGCGGGGGGACAGATACGCAGTATTTT. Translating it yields CASSLSSGGTDTQYF. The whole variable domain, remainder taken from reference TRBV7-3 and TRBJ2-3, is GAGVSQTPSNKVTEKGKYVELRCDPISGHTALYWYRQSLGQGPEFLIYFQGTGAADDSGLPNDRFFAVRPEGSVSTLKIQRTERGDSAVYLCASSLSSGGTDTQYFGPGTRLTVL.

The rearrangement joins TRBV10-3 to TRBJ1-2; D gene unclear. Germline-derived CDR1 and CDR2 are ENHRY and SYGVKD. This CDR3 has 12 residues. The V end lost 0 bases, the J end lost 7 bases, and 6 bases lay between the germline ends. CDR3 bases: TGTGCCATCAGTGAGTCGCGGGGTGGCTACACCTTC. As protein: CAISESRGGYTF.

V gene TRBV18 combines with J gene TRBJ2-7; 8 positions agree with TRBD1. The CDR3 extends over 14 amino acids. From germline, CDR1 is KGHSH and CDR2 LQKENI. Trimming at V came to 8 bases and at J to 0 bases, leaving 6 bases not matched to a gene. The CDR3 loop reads CASTRDRSSYEQYF. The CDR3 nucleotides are TGTGCCAGCACGCGGGACAGGTCCTCCTACGAGCAGTACTTC. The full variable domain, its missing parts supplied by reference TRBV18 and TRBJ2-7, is NAGVMQNPRHLVRRRGQEARLRCSPMKGHSHVYWYRQLPEEGLKFMVYLQKENIIDESGMPKERFSAEFPKEGPSILRIQQVVRGDSAAYFCASTRDRSSYEQYFGPGTRLTVT.

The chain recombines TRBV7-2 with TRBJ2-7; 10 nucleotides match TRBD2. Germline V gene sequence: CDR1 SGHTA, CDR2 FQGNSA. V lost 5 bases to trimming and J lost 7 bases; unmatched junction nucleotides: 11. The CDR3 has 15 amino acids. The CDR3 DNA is TGTGCCAGCAGCACCTCAGCGGGGGGGCCGAGGGAGCAGTACTTC. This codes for CASSTSAGGPREQYF.

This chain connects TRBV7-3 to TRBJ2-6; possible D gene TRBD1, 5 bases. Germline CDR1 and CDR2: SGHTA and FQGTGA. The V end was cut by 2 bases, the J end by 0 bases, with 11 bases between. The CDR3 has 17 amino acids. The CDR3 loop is CASSLWGGPSGANVLTF. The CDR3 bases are TGTGCCAGCAGCTTATGGGGCGGCCCCTCTGGGGCCAACGTCCTGACTTTC.

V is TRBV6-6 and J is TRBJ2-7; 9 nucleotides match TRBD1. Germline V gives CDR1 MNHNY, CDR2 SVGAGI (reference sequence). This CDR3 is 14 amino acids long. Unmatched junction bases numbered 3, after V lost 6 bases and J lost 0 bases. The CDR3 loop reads CASSPTGGSYEQYF. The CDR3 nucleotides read TGTGCCAGCAGCCCGACAGGGGGCTCCTACGAGCAGTACTTC.

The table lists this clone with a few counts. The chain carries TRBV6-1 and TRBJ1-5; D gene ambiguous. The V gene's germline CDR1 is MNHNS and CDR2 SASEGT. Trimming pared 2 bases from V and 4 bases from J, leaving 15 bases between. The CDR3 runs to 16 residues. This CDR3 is CASSEMVQRLNQPQHF. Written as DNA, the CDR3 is TGTGCCAGCAGTGAAATGGTCCAACGCCTTAATCAGCCCCAGCATTTT.

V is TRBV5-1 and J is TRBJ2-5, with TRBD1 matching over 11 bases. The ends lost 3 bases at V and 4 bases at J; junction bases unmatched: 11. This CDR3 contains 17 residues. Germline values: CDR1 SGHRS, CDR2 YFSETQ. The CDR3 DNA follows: TGCGCCAGCAGCTATGGACAGGGGGCGGTCAATGGAGAGACCCAGTACTTC. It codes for CASSYGQGAVNGETQYF.

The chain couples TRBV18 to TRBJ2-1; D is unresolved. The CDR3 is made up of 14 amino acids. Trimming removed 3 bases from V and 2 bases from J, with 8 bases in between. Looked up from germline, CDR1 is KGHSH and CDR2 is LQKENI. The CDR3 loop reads CASSPTATYNEQFF. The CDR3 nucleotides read TGTGCCAGCTCACCGACTGCTACCTACAATGAGCAGTTCTTC.

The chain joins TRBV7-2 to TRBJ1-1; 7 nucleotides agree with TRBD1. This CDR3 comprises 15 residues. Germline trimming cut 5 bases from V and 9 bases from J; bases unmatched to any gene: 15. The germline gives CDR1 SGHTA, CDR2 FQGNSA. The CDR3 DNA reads TGTGCCAGCAGCCAAGGGGGCGCGGGTAATCGAAAAGCTTTCTTT. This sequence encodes CASSQGGAGNRKAFF. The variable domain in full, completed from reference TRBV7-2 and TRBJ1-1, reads GAGVSQSPSNKVTEKGKDVELRCDPISGHTALYWYRQSLGQGLEFLIYFQGNSAPDKSGLPSDRFSAERTGGSVSTLTIQRTQQEDSAVYLCASSQGGAGNRKAFFGQGTRLTVV.

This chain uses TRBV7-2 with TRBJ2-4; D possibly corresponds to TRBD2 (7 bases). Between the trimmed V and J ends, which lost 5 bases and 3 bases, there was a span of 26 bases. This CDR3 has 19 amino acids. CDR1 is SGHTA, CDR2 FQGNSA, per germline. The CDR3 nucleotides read TGTGCCAGCAGCCACCCGAGGGGGTCCAGCGGGGTAGTCAAAAACATTCAGTACTTC. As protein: CASSHPRGSSGVVKNIQYF. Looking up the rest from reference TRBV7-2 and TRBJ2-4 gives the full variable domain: GAGVSQSPSNKVTEKGKDVELRCDPISGHTALYWYRQSLGQGLEFLIYFQGNSAPDKSGLPSDRFSAERTGGSVSTLTIQRTQQEDSAVYLCASSHPRGSSGVVKNIQYFGAGTRLSVL.

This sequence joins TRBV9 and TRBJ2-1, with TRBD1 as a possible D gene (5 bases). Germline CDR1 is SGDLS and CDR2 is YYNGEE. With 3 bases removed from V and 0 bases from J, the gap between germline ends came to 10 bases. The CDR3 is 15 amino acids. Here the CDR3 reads CASSGTRGSYNEQFF. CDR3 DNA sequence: TGTGCCAGCAGCGGAACAAGGGGCTCCTACAATGAGCAGTTCTTC.

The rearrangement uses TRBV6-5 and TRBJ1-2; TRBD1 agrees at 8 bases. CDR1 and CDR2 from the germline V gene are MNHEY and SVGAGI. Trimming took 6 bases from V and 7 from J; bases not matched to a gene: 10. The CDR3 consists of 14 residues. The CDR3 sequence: CASSPGQVLTGYTF. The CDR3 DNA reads TGTGCCAGCAGCCCGGGACAGGTTTTAACTGGCTACACCTTC.